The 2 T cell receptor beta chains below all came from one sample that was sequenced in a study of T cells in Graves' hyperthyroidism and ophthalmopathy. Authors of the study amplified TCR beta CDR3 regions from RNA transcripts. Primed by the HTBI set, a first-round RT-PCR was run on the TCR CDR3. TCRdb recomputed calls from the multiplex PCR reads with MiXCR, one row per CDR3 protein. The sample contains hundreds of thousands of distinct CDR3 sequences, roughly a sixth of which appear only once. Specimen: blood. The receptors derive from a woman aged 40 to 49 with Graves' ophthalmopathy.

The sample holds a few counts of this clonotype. This chain's CDR3 is CAWSVLRGNEQFF. In DNA, the CDR3 is TGTGCCTGGAGTGTACTGAGGGGCAATGAGCAGTTCTTC. The chain links TRBV30 to TRBJ2-1; D may match TRBD1 or TRBD2 (5 bases each). Trimming took off 0 bases at V and 6 bases at J, with 9 bases between the two ends. This CDR3 contains 13 residues. Germline V lookup: CDR1 GTSNPN, CDR2 SVGIG (reference sequence).

The CDR3, as DNA: TGTGCCATCAGTGAGTCAGGGACGGGGCAAGAGACCCAGTACTTC. Its protein product is CAISESGTGQETQYF. V is TRBV10-3 and J is TRBJ2-5, with D tentatively TRBD1 or TRBD2 (5 bases each). The CDR3 is 15 amino acids. V lost 0 bases and J 2 bases, leaving 10 bases between the germline ends. The V gene's germline CDR1 is ENHRY and CDR2 SYGVKD.